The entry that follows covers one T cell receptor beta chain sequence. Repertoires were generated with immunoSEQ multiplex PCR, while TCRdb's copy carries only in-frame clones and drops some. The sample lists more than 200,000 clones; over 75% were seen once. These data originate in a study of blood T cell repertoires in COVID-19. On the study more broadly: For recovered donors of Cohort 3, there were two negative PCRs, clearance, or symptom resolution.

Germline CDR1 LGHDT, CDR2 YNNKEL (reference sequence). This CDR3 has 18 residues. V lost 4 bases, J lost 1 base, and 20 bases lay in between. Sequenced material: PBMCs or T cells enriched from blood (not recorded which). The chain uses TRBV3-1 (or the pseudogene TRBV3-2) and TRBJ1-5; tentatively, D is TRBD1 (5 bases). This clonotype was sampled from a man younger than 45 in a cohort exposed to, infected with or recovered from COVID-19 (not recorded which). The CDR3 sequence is CASSPGIGTYLSNQPQHF. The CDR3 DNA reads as TGTGCCAGCAGCCCGGGCATCGGGACTTACTTGAGCAATCAGCCCCAGCATTTT.